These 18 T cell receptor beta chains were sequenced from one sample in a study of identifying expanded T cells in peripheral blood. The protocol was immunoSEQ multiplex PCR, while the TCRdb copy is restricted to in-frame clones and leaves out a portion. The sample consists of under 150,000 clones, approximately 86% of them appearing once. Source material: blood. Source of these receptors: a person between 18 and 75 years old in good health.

The CDR3 DNA sequence: TGTGCCAGCTCACCAGCTATGAACACTGAAGCTTTCTTT. Translating gives CASSPAMNTEAFF. This sequence joins TRBV18 and TRBJ1-1; D gene unclear. The CDR3 runs 13 residues. V lost 2 bases and J 0 bases, leaving 4 bases between the germline ends. CDR1 is KGHSH and CDR2 is LQKENI in the germline V gene.

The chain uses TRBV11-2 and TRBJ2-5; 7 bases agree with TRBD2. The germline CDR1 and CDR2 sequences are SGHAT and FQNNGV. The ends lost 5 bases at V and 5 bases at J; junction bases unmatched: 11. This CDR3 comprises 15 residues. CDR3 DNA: TGTGCCAGCAGCCCCCTGACTAGCATGAGTGAGACCCAGTACTTC. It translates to CASSPLTSMSETQYF.

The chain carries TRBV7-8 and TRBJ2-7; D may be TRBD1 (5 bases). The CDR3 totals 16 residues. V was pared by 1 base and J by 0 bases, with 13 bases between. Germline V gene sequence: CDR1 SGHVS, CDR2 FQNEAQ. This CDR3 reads CASSLDTVGHSYEQYF. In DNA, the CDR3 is TGTGCCAGCAGCTTAGATACAGTTGGACACTCCTACGAGCAGTACTTC.

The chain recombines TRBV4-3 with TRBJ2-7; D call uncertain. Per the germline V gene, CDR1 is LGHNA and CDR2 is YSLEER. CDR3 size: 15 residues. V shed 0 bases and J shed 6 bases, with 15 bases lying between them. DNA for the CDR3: TGCGCCAGCAGCCAAGAATTGGCCAGGTCGGCCGAGCAGTACTTC. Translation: CASSQELARSAEQYF.

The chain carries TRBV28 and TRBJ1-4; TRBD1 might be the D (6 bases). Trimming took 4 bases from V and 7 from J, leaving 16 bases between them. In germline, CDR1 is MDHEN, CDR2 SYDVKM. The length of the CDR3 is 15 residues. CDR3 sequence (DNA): TGTGCCAGCAGTTCCCCGACAGGTCCGTTTGAAAAACTGTTTTTT. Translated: CASSSPTGPFEKLFF.

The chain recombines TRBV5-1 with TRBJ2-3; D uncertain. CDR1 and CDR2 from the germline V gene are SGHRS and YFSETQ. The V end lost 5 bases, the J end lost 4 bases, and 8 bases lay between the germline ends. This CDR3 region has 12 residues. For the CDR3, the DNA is TGCGCCAGCAGTTTAGAGGCAGATACGCAGTATTTT. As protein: CASSLEADTQYF.

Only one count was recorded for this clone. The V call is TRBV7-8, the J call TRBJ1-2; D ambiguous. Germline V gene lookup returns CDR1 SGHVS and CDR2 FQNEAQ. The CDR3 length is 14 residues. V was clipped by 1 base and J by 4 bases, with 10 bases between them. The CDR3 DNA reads TGTGCCAGCAGCTTAGACCGGGCCAGCTATGGCTACACCTTC. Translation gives CASSLDRASYGYTF.

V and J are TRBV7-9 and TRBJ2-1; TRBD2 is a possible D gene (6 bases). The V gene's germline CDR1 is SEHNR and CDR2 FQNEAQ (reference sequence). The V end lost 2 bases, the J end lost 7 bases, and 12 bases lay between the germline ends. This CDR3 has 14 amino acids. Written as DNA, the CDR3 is TGTGCCAGCAGCTTAATCGACGGGGGAAATGAGCAGTTCTTC. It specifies CASSLIDGGNEQFF.

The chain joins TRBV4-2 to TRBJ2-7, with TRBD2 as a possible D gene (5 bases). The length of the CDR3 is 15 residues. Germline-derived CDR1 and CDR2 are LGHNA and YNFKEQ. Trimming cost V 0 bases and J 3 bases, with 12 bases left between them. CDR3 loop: CASSQDEGAHYEQYF. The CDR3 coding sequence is TGTGCCAGCAGCCAAGACGAGGGAGCTCACTACGAGCAGTACTTC.

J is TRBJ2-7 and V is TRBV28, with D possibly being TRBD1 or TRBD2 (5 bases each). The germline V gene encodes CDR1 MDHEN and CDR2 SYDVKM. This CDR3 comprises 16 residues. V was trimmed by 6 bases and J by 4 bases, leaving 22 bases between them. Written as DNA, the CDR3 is TGTGCCAGCAGCTCTGTGGGGGAAGGGGAAGGGTACGAGCAGTACTTC. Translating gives CASSSVGEGEGYEQYF.

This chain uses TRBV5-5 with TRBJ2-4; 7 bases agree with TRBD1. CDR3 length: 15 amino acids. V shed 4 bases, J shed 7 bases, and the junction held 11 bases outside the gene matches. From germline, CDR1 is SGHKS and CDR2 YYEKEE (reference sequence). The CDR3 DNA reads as TGTGCCAGCAGCGGCCCCGGGACAGCAAGCAACATTCAGTACTTC. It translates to CASSGPGTASNIQYF.

The CDR3 region is CASSSQGNYGYTF. In DNA, the CDR3 is TGTGCCAGCAGCTCTCAGGGTAACTATGGCTACACCTTC. The V and J genes are TRBV7-9 and TRBJ1-2; TRBD1 is a possible D gene (5 bases). Per the germline V gene, CDR1 is SEHNR and CDR2 is FQNEAQ (reference sequence). V was clipped by 4 bases and J by 1 base, with 7 bases between them. This CDR3 has 13 residues.

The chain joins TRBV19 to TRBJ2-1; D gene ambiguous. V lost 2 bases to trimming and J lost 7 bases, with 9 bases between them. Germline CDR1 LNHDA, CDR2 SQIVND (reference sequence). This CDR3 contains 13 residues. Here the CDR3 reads CASSINKGNEQFF. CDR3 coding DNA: TGTGCCAGTAGTATAAACAAGGGTAATGAGCAGTTCTTC.

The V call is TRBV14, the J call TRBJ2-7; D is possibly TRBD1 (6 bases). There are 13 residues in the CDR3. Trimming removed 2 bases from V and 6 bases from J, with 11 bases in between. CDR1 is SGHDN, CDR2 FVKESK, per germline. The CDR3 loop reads CASSQQTGFEQYF. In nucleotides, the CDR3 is TGTGCCAGCAGCCAACAGACAGGCTTCGAGCAGTACTTC.

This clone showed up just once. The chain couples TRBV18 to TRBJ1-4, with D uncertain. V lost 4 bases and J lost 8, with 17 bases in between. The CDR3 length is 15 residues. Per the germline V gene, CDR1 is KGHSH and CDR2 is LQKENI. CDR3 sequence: CASSQEAEGREKLFF. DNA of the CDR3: TGTGCCAGCTCACAAGAGGCCGAAGGTCGGGAAAAACTGTTTTTT.

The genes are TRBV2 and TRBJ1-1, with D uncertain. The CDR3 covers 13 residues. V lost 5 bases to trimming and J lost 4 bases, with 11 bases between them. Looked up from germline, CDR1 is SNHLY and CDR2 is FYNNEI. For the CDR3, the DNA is TGTGCCAGCAGTAATCCGGGAGGCACTGAAGCTTTCTTT. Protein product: CASSNPGGTEAFF.

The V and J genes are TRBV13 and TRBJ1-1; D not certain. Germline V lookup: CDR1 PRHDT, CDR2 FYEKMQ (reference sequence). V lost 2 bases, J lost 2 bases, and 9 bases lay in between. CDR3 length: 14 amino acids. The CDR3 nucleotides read TGTGCCAGCAGCTTACCCCCAAGCAACACTGAAGCTTTCTTT. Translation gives CASSLPPSNTEAFF.

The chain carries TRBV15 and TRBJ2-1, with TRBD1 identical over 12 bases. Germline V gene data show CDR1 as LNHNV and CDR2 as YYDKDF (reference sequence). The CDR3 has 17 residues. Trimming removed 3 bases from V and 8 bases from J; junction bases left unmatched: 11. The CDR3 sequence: CATSSDPGQGAMDEQFF. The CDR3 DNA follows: TGTGCCACCAGCAGTGATCCGGGACAGGGGGCTATGGATGAGCAGTTCTTC.